The present T cell receptor (beta chain) was sequenced within a study of shared clonotypes between healthy human individuals. Division of CD4+ cells produced a CD45RA+ naive subset and a CD45RA-negative memory subset. The CDR3 consists of 15 residues. Germline V gene lookup returns CDR1 SGHTA and CDR2 FQGNSA. Losses at the gene ends were 8 bases for V and 1 base for J; bases not matched to a gene: 10. Study-wide findings and caveats: Larger richness was generally estimated for naive than memory subsets.

Each subset's genomic DNA was split evenly across several immunoSEQ plates. The table came from immunoSEQ multiplex PCR; TCRdb's copy has only in-frame clones and leaves some out. Among more than 500,000 clones listed, roughly 95% were seen once. About this clone: Antigen specificity is unknown.

J is TRBJ2-7 and V is TRBV7-2; 8 nucleotides agree with TRBD2. This TCR came from a woman in her 30s in good health. Sequenced input: naive CD4+ T cells sorted from blood. Subset specified: CD45RA+ positively selected. The CDR3 region is CASRREAGESYEQYF. CDR3 nucleotides: TGTGCCAGCCGTCGGGAAGCGGGAGAGTCCTACGAGCAGTACTTC.